This entry lists 5 T cell receptor beta chains sequenced from one sample in a study of blood T cell repertoires in COVID-19. Produced via immunoSEQ multiplex PCR; TCRdb's table is partial and in-frame only. Of tens of thousands of clones in the sample, roughly 84% were seen once. Specimen: peripheral blood. The receptors were gathered from a man in his fifties with active COVID-19.

V and J are TRBV6-5 and TRBJ1-1; a weak D match, TRBD1 (5 bases). This CDR3 is built from 13 residues. V lost 8 bases to trimming and J lost 0 bases, with 10 bases between them. Germline V CDR1 and CDR2: MNHEY, SVGAGI. The CDR3 DNA sequence: TGTGCCAGCCGTCGACAGATGAACACTGAAGCTTTCTTT. Encoded protein: CASRRQMNTEAFF.

The V call is TRBV5-5, the J call TRBJ2-5, with D possibly TRBD2 on 5 matching bases. The CDR3 runs 14 residues. Germline-derived CDR1 and CDR2 are SGHKS and YYEKEE (reference sequence). The ends were cut back, 3 bases at V and 5 bases at J, with 14 bases in the middle. CDR3 protein: CASSSPSGGETQYF. CDR3 nucleotides: TGTGCCAGCAGCTCCCCATCCGGCGGGGAGACCCAGTACTTC.

The CDR3 sequence is CASSLTPDQPQHF. The CDR3 nucleotides are TGTGCCAGCAGTCTAACCCCCGATCAGCCCCAGCATTTT. The genes are TRBV7-9 and TRBJ1-5; D uncertain. There are 13 residues in the CDR3. The V gene lost 6 bases and the J gene lost 5 bases, with 11 bases spanning the gap. Germline loops: CDR1 SEHNR, CDR2 FQNEAQ (reference sequence).

V and J are TRBV3-1 (or the pseudogene TRBV3-2) and TRBJ1-6; D is perhaps TRBD1 (6 bases). There are 14 residues in the CDR3. Germline V gene data show CDR1 as LGHDT and CDR2 as YNNKEL (reference sequence). V lost 0 bases and J lost 10, with 10 bases in between. This chain's CDR3 is CASSQDRGWSPLHF. CDR3 nucleotide sequence: TGTGCCAGCAGCCAAGACAGGGGATGGTCACCCCTCCACTTT.

V gene TRBV28 combines with J gene TRBJ2-7; 9 nucleotides line up with TRBD1. The CDR3 consists of 15 residues. The trim removed 4 bases at V and 4 bases at J, leaving 8 bases unmatched. The germline gives CDR1 MDHEN, CDR2 SYDVKM. CDR3 loop: CASSSSGTGWYEQYF. In DNA form, the CDR3 reads TGTGCCAGCAGTTCCTCCGGGACAGGGTGGTACGAGCAGTACTTC.